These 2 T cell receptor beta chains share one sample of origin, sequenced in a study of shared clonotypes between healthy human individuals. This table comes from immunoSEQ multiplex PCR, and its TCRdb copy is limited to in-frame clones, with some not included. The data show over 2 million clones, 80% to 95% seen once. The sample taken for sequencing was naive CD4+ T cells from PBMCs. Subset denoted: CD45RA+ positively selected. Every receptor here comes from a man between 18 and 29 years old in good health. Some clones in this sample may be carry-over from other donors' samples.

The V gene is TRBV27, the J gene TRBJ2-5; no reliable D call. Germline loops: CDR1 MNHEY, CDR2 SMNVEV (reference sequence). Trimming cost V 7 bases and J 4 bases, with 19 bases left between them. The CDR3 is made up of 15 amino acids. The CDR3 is CASKEMGRAGETQYF. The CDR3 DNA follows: TGTGCCAGCAAGGAAATGGGAAGGGCAGGAGAGACCCAGTACTTC.

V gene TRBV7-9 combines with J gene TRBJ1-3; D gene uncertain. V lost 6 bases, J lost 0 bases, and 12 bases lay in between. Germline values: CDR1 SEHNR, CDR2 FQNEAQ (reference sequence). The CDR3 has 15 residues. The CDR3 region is CASRSSWDSGNTIYF. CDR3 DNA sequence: TGTGCCAGCAGGTCCTCGTGGGACTCTGGAAACACCATATATTTT.